This T cell receptor beta chain originates from a study of blood T cells in healthy people across ages. The CDR3 contains 16 residues. J was trimmed by 1 base and V by 5 bases; bases with no gene match: 9. CDR1 and CDR2 from the germline V gene are SEHNR and FQNEAQ (reference sequence). Alongside a J-beta primer mix, a sample-barcoded 5' primer served in a second PCR lasting about 6 to 11 cycles. TCRdb fed the 5' RACE reads into MiXCR, producing one record per CDR3 protein. The table shows around 990,000 distinct CDR3 sequences, with around two fifths occurring only once. Sequencing was performed on blood. The chain recombines TRBV7-9 with TRBJ1-1; 8 nucleotides line up with TRBD1. The source is a man younger than 35 in good health. The CDR3 sequence is CASSLQGGAENTEAFF. CDR3 coding DNA: TGTGCCAGCAGCCTACAGGGGGGCGCAGAGAACACTGAAGCTTTCTTT.